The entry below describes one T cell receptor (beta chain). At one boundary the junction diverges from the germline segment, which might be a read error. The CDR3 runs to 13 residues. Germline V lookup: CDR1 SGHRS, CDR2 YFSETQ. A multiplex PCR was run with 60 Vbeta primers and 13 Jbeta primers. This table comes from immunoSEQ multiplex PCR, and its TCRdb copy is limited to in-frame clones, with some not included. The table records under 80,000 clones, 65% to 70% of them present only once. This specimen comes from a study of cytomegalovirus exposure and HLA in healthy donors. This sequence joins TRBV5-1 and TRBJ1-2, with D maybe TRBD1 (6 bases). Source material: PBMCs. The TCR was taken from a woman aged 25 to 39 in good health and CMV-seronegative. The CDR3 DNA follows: TGTGCCAGCAGCTTGAGGGGGGGCTATGGCTACACCTTC. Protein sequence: CASSLRGGYGYTF. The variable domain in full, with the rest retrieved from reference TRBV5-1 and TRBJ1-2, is KAGVTQTPRYLIKTRGQQVTLSCSPISGHRSVSWYQQTPGQGLQFLFEYFSETQRNKGNFPGRFSGRQFSNSRSEMNVSTLELGDSALYLCASSLRGGYGYTFGSGTRLTVV.